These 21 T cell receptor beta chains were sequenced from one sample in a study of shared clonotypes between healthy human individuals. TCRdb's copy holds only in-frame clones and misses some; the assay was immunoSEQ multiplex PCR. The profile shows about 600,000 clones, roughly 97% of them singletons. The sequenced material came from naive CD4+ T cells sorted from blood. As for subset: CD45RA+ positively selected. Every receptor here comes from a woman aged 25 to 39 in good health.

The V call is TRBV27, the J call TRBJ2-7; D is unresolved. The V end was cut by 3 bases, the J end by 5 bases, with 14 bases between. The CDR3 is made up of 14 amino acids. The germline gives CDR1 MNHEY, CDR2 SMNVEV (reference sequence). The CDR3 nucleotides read TGTGCCAGCAGTTTTAGTGGTTTTTCGAACGAGCAGTACTTC. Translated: CASSFSGFSNEQYF.

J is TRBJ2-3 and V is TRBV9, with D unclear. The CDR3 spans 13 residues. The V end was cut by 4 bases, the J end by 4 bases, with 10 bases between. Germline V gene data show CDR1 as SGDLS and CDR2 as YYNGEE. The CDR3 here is CASSTTNPDTQYF. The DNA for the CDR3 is TGTGCCAGCAGCACCACTAACCCAGATACGCAGTATTTT.

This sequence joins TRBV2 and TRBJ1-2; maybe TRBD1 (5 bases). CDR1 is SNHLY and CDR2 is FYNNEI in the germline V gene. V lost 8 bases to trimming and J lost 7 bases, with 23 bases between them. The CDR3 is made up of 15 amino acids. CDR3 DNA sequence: TGTGCCAGCGTAACTTACCGGGACTCTATGCGTGGCTACACCTTC. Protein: CASVTYRDSMRGYTF.

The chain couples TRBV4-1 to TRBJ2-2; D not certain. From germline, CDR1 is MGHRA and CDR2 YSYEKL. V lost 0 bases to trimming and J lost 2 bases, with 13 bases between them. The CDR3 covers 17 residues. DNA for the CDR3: TGCGCCAGCAGCCAAGAGTCGGCTACCACCAACACCGGGGAGCTGTTTTTT. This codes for CASSQESATTNTGELFF.

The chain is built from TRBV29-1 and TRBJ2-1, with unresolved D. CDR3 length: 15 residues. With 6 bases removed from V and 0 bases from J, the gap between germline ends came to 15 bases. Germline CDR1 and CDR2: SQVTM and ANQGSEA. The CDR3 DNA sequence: TGCAGCGTAATGGGCTACCCCAGCTCCTACAATGAGCAGTTCTTC. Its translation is CSVMGYPSSYNEQFF.

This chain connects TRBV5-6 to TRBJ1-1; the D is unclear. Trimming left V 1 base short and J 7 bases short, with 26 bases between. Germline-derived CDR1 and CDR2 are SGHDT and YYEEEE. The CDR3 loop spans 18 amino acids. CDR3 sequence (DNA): TGTGCCAGCAGCTTGAGGCTGGGAATTTATCGACCCGACGGTGAAGCTTTCTTT. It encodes CASSLRLGIYRPDGEAFF. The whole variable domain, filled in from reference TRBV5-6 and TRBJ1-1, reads DAGVTQSPTHLIKTRGQQVTLRCSPKSGHDTVSWYQQALGQGPQFIFQYYEEEERQRGNFPDRFSGHQFPNYSSELNVNALLLGDSALYLCASSLRLGIYRPDGEAFFGQGTRLTVV.

Here the CDR3 DNA reads TGTGCCATCGGAGGGACGAGCGGGAGCCCCTACAATGAGCAGTTCTTC. It translates to CAIGGTSGSPYNEQFF. The V call is TRBV28, the J call TRBJ2-1, with 8 bases matching TRBD2. This CDR3 comprises 16 residues. Trimming cost V 10 bases and J 2 bases; bases outside gene matches: 13. Germline CDR1 reads MDHEN; CDR2 reads SYDVKM.

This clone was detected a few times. CDR3: CASSGSTGVTEKLFF. DNA of the CDR3: TGCGCCAGCAGCGGGAGTACAGGGGTAACTGAAAAACTGTTTTTT. This sequence joins TRBV5-1 and TRBJ1-4, with 7 bases lining up with TRBD1. The J segment lost 7 bases and the V segment lost 4 bases, leaving 10 bases of the junction unmatched. Germline-derived CDR1 and CDR2 are SGHRS and YFSETQ. The CDR3 loop spans 15 amino acids.

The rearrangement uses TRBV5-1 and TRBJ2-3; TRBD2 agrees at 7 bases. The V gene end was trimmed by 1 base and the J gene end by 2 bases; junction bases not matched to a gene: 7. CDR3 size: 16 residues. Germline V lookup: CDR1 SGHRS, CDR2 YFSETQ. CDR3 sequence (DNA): TGCGCCAGCAGCTTGTCTGGCGGGAGAGTCACAGATACGCAGTATTTT. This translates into CASSLSGGRVTDTQYF. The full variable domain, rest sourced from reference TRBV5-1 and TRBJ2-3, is KAGVTQTPRYLIKTRGQQVTLSCSPISGHRSVSWYQQTPGQGLQFLFEYFSETQRNKGNFPGRFSGRQFSNSRSEMNVSTLELGDSALYLCASSLSGGRVTDTQYFGPGTRLTVL.

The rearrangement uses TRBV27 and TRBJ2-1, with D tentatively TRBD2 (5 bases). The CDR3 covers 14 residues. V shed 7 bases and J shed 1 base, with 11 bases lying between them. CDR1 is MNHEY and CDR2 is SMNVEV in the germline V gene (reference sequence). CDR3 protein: CASIQLGSYNEQFF. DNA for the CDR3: TGTGCCAGCATCCAACTAGGATCCTACAATGAGCAGTTCTTC.

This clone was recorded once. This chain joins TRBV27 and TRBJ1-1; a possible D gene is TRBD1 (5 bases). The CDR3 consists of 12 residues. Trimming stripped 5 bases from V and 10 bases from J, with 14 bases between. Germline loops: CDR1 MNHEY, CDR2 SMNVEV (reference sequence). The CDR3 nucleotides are TGTGCCAGCAGTCCCGGGGGTGGAACAGCTTTCTTT. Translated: CASSPGGGTAFF.

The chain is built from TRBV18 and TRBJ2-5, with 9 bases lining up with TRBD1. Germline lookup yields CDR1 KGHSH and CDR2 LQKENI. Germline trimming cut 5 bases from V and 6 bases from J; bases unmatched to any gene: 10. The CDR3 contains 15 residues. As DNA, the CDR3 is TGTGCCAGCTCATCCGGGACAGGGCACGGGAAGACCCAGTACTTC. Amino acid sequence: CASSSGTGHGKTQYF.

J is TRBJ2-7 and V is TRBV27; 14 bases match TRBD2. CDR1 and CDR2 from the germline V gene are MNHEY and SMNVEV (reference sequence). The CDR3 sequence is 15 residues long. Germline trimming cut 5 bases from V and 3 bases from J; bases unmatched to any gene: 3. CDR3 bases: TGTGCCAGCAGTCGAGGGACTAGCGGGAGCTACGAGCAGTACTTC. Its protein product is CASSRGTSGSYEQYF.

CDR3 DNA: TGTGCCAGCAACGCAGGGACTAGCGGCTCCTACGAGCAGTACTTC. Its protein is CASNAGTSGSYEQYF. The rearrangement uses TRBV28 and TRBJ2-5, with 11 bases lining up with TRBD2. Gene TRBJ2-7 matches the end of the DNA better, so the J call may be wrong. The germline V gene encodes CDR1 MDHEN and CDR2 SYDVKM. The CDR3 totals 15 residues.

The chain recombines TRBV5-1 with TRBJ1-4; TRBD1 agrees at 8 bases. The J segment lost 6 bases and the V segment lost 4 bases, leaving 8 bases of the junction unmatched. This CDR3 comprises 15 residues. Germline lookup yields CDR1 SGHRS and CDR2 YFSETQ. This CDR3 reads CASSRGQGGYEKLFF. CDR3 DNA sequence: TGCGCCAGCAGCCGCGGACAGGGAGGTTATGAAAAACTGTTTTTT.

DNA for the CDR3: TGTGCCAGCAGCCCTCCTTCGGGGCTAGGTCGTGGCTACACCTTC. Protein product: CASSPPSGLGRGYTF. The rearrangement joins TRBV7-9 to TRBJ1-2; TRBD1 is a possible D gene (5 bases). The CDR3 extends over 15 amino acids. Germline V gene data show CDR1 as SEHNR and CDR2 as FQNEAQ (reference sequence). V lost 5 bases to trimming and J lost 7 bases, with 20 bases between them.

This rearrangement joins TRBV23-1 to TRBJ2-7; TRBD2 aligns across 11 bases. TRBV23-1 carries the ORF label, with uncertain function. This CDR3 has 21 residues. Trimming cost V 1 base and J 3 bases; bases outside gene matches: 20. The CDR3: CASSQYSYRTSLAGAGYEQYF. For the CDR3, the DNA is TGCGCCAGCAGTCAATATTCCTACCGCACTTCACTAGCGGGAGCGGGCTACGAGCAGTACTTC.

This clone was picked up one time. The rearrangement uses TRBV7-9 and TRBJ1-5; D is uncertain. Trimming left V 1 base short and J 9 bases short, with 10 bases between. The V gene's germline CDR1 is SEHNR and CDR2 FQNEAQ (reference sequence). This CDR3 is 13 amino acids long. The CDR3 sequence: CASSLEGIRPQHF. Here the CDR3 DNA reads TGTGCCAGCAGCTTAGAAGGGATTCGGCCCCAGCATTTT.

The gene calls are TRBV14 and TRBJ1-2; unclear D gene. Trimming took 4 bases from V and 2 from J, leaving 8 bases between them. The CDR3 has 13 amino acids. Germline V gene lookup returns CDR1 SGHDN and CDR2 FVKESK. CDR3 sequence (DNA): TGTGCCAGCAGCCCCGCGGGGAACTATGGCTACACCTTC. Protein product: CASSPAGNYGYTF.

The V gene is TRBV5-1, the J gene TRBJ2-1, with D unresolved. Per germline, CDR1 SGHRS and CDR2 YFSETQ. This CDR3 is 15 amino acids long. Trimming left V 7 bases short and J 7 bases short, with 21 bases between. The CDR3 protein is CASGPLPQDLNEQFF. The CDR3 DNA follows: TGCGCCAGCGGCCCCCTCCCCCAAGACCTTAATGAGCAGTTCTTC.

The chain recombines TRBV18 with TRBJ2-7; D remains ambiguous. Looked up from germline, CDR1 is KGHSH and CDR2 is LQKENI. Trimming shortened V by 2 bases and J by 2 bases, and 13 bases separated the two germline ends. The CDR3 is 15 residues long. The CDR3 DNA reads TGTGCCAGCTCACCATACGCCGGTGCAACCTACGAGCAGTACTTC. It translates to CASSPYAGATYEQYF.